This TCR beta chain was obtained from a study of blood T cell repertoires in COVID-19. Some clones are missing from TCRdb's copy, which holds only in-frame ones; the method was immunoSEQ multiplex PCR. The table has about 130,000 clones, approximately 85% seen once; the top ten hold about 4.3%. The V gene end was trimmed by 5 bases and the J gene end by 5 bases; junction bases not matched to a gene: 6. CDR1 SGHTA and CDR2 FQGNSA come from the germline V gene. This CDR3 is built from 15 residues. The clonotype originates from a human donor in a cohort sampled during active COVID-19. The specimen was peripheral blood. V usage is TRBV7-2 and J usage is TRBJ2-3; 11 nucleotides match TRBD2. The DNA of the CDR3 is TGTGCCAGCAGCCAAATAGCGGGAGGGCAAGATACGCAGTATTTT. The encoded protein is CASSQIAGGQDTQYF.